This T cell receptor beta chain was identified in a study of blood T cells in healthy people across ages. V dropped 0 bases and J dropped 6; count of bases not matched to a gene: 12. This CDR3 is built from 18 residues. In germline, CDR1 is MGHRA, CDR2 YSYEKL. Using a J-beta primer mix together with a sample-barcoded 5' primer, a second PCR was run for roughly 7 to 11 cycles. TCRdb reprocessed the 5' RACE reads via MiXCR and lists one record per CDR3 protein. The sample contains 1.5 million to 2 million distinct CDR3 sequences, around half of which appear only once. The source is a woman aged 40-49 years in good health. V usage is TRBV4-1 and J usage is TRBJ2-1, with TRBD2 matching 9 bases. Sequenced input: blood. CDR3: CASSQDRASGTLANEQFF. The CDR3, as DNA: TGCGCCAGCAGCCAAGATCGGGCTAGCGGGACTTTAGCCAATGAGCAGTTCTTC.